Listed here are 21 T cell receptor beta chains from one sample, sequenced in a study of OX40 agonist ivuxolimab in advanced cancers. Clones were read by immunoSEQ multiplex PCR, and TCRdb kept only the in-frame ones, dropping some. The data contain 90,000 to 95,000 clones, more than 75% of them singletons. Sequencing was performed on CD4+ or CD8+ T cells sorted from blood, taken in a trial of the OX40 agonist ivuxolimab. All receptors come from an adult with an advanced solid tumor such as melanoma, head and neck, liver or kidney cancer.

The CDR3 DNA is TGTGCCAGCAGCCCGGGACTAGCGGGAGGGTCCTACGAGCAGTACTTC. As protein: CASSPGLAGGSYEQYF. The V and J genes are TRBV2 and TRBJ2-5; 16 nucleotides align to TRBD2. With the DNA end fitting TRBJ2-7 better, the J assignment may be wrong. CDR3 size: 16 residues. Germline V lookup: CDR1 SNHLY, CDR2 FYNNEI.

The rearrangement uses TRBV10-3 and TRBJ2-1; 13 bases align to TRBD2. Germline trimming cut 0 bases from V and 6 bases from J; bases unmatched to any gene: 11. CDR3 length equals 19 residues. CDR1 is ENHRY and CDR2 is SYGVKD in the germline V gene. DNA for the CDR3: TGTGCCATCAGTGAGTCGACTTTTTTACTAGCGGGAGGGGTCAATGAGCAGTTCTTC. Amino acids: CAISESTFLLAGGVNEQFF.

V and J are TRBV25-1 and TRBJ1-5; TRBD1 matches at 7 bases. Trimming at V came to 8 bases and at J to 6 bases, leaving 7 bases not matched to a gene. The CDR3 is 13 amino acids. The germline gives CDR1 MGHDK, CDR2 SYGVNS. The CDR3 sequence is CASHDREGQPQHF. CDR3 nucleotide sequence: TGTGCCAGCCACGACAGGGAGGGTCAGCCCCAGCATTTT.

The chain is built from TRBV5-1 and TRBJ2-1; TRBD2 aligns across 10 bases. Germline loops: CDR1 SGHRS, CDR2 YFSETQ. The J segment lost 7 bases and the V segment lost 2 bases, leaving 3 bases of the junction unmatched. The CDR3 has 14 residues. CDR3 sequence reads: CASSFGTSANEQFF. For the CDR3, the DNA is TGCGCCAGCAGCTTTGGGACTAGCGCTAATGAGCAGTTCTTC.

The genes are TRBV11-3 and TRBJ2-1; D is unresolved. V lost 0 bases and J lost 8, with 2 bases in between. The germline V gene has CDR1 SGHNT and CDR2 YENEEA. This CDR3 spans 11 amino acids. The DNA for the CDR3 is TGTGCCAGCAGCTTAGACCATGAGCAGTTCTTC. This gives the protein CASSLDHEQFF.

This clone was observed once. The genes are TRBV30 and TRBJ1-6; no reliable D call. CDR1 is GTSNPN, CDR2 SVGIG, per germline (reference sequence). Trimming pared 4 bases from V and 6 bases from J, leaving 13 bases between. CDR3 length: 14 residues. Written as DNA, the CDR3 is TGTGCCTGGACTCTAGAGAGGGCTAATTCACCCCTCCACTTT. Amino acid sequence: CAWTLERANSPLHF.

This chain connects TRBV25-1 to TRBJ1-6; TRBD1 is a possible D gene (5 bases). The CDR3 extends over 14 amino acids. V was clipped by 3 bases and J by 10 bases, with 13 bases between them. Germline assignment: CDR1 MGHDK and CDR2 SYGVNS. The CDR3 bases are TGTGCCAGCAGTGAGGCAGGGATGTACTCACCCCTCCACTTT. Translation: CASSEAGMYSPLHF.

The V call is TRBV29-1, the J call TRBJ1-2; 7 positions match TRBD1. This CDR3 has 12 amino acids. V gave up 4 bases and J gave up 4 bases; unmatched junction bases: 3. Germline V gene sequence: CDR1 SQVTM, CDR2 ANQGSEA. The CDR3, as DNA: TGCAGCGTTGGGACAGGAGGCTATGGCTACACCTTC. Translated: CSVGTGGYGYTF.

J is TRBJ2-5 and V is TRBV10-1, with D perhaps TRBD2 (6 bases). Trimming pared 3 bases from V and 1 base from J, leaving 12 bases between. This CDR3 has 15 residues. From germline, CDR1 is WNHNN and CDR2 SYGVQD (reference sequence). The CDR3 bases are TGCGCCAGCAGTGACCCGGGAGAACGCCAAGAGACCCAGTACTTC. Its protein product is CASSDPGERQETQYF.

The chain carries TRBV27 and TRBJ2-4, with D maybe TRBD1 (5 bases). Germline lookup yields CDR1 MNHEY and CDR2 SMNVEV (reference sequence). V gave up 10 bases and J gave up 1 base, with 8 bases separating them. This CDR3 has 12 residues. This CDR3 reads CATTGAKNIQYF. In DNA, the CDR3 is TGTGCCACCACAGGTGCCAAAAACATTCAGTACTTC.

The rearrangement joins TRBV6-5 to TRBJ2-7; TRBD2 matches at 9 bases. After removal of 7 bases from V and 7 bases from J, the junction contained 8 bases not matched to a gene. Germline CDR1 and CDR2: MNHEY and SVGAGI. The CDR3 loop spans 13 amino acids. The CDR3: CASTISGSSEQYV. The CDR3 DNA sequence: TGTGCCAGCACGATTAGCGGGAGTTCTGAGCAGTACGTC.

V gene TRBV27 combines with J gene TRBJ2-6; D possibly matches TRBD1 or TRBD2 (6 bases each). From germline, CDR1 is MNHEY and CDR2 SMNVEV (reference sequence). This CDR3 spans 17 amino acids. V was pared by 6 bases and J by 0 bases, with 15 bases between. CDR3 nucleotides: TGTGCCAGCAGATCGGAGGGGGACTTCTCTGGGGCCAACGTCCTGACTTTC. Translated, it gives CASRSEGDFSGANVLTF.

J is TRBJ1-2 and V is TRBV7-9; D perhaps matches TRBD1 (5 bases). CDR1 SEHNR and CDR2 FQNEAQ come from the germline V gene (reference sequence). The CDR3 contains 17 residues. V lost 4 bases and J 0 bases, leaving 18 bases between the germline ends. The CDR3 sequence: CASSSRDGGPTNYGYTF. For the CDR3, the DNA is TGTGCCAGCAGCTCCCGGGACGGTGGACCGACTAACTATGGCTACACCTTC.

This clone was recorded once. V and J are TRBV19 and TRBJ1-2; possible D gene TRBD1, 6 bases. Germline V gene lookup returns CDR1 LNHDA and CDR2 SQIVND (reference sequence). V lost 6 bases and J 3 bases, leaving 14 bases between the germline ends. This CDR3 comprises 14 residues. The CDR3 DNA reads as TGTGCCAGTAGATCGACAGGCCAGGACTATGGCTACACCTTC. Protein product: CASRSTGQDYGYTF.

The J gene is TRBJ1-5, the V gene TRBV19; D uncertain. This CDR3 is 13 amino acids long. Germline-derived CDR1 and CDR2 are LNHDA and SQIVND (reference sequence). With 4 bases removed from V and 8 bases from J, the gap between germline ends came to 12 bases. CDR3 sequence (DNA): TGTGCCAGTAGTACCGTAGTACAAGAGCCCCAGCATTTT. Protein: CASSTVVQEPQHF. The variable domain in full, with the rest retrieved from reference TRBV19 and TRBJ1-5, is DGGITQSPKYLFRKEGQNVTLSCEQNLNHDAMYWYRQDPGQGLRLIYYSQIVNDFQKGDIAEGYSVSREKKESFPLTVTSAQKNPTAFYLCASSTVVQEPQHFGDGTRLSIL.

Only one count was recorded for this clone. This rearrangement joins TRBV7-3 to TRBJ2-7, with 13 bases that match TRBD2. Per the germline V gene, CDR1 is SGHTA and CDR2 is FQGTGA. J was trimmed by 4 bases and V by 5 bases; bases with no gene match: 2. The CDR3 totals 14 residues. This chain's CDR3 is CASSRTSGSYEQYF. The CDR3 nucleotides are TGTGCCAGCAGCCGGACTAGCGGGAGTTACGAGCAGTACTTC.

The J gene is TRBJ2-3, the V gene TRBV27; D is uncertain. V gave up 6 bases and J gave up 3 bases, with 4 bases separating them. Germline V lookup: CDR1 MNHEY, CDR2 SMNVEV (reference sequence). This CDR3 has 11 amino acids. CDR3 sequence: CASRRTDTQYF. The CDR3 DNA is TGTGCCAGCAGGCGGACAGATACGCAGTATTTT.

The chain combines TRBV30 with TRBJ1-1; D gene uncertain. This CDR3 is built from 11 residues. Germline V gives CDR1 GTSNPN, CDR2 SVGIG (reference sequence). Trimming stripped 2 bases from V and 1 base from J, with 2 bases between. As DNA, the CDR3 is TGTGCCTGGAGTCGGAACACTGAAGCTTTCTTT. Its translation is CAWSRNTEAFF.

The chain has TRBV28 and TRBJ2-7; 7 nucleotides match TRBD1. The CDR3 loop spans 14 amino acids. Germline V lookup: CDR1 MDHEN, CDR2 SYDVKM. Trimming removed 4 bases from V and 3 bases from J; junction bases left unmatched: 6. CDR3 nucleotides: TGTGCCAGCAGTTCGTCGACAGGGAACTACGAGCAGTACGTC. Encoded protein: CASSSSTGNYEQYV.

The chain employs TRBV5-4 and TRBJ2-1; 12 nucleotides align to TRBD2. CDR1 and CDR2 (germline): SGHNT, YYREEE (reference sequence). V trimming: 4 bases; J trimming: 7 bases; junction bases outside the gene matches: 6. This CDR3 comprises 15 residues. CDR3 amino acids: CASSPSGTSGNEQFF. DNA for the CDR3: TGTGCCAGCAGCCCTTCGGGGACTAGCGGGAATGAGCAGTTCTTC.

This clone has only a few counts. The V call is TRBV28, the J call TRBJ1-2, with D unclear. The germline CDR1 and CDR2 sequences are MDHEN and SYDVKM. The CDR3 covers 15 residues. Trimming removed 1 base from V and 3 bases from J, with 12 bases in between. In nucleotides, the CDR3 is TGTGCCAGCAGTTTATTTCGGGGAGCGTACTATGGCTACACCTTC. Protein product: CASSLFRGAYYGYTF.